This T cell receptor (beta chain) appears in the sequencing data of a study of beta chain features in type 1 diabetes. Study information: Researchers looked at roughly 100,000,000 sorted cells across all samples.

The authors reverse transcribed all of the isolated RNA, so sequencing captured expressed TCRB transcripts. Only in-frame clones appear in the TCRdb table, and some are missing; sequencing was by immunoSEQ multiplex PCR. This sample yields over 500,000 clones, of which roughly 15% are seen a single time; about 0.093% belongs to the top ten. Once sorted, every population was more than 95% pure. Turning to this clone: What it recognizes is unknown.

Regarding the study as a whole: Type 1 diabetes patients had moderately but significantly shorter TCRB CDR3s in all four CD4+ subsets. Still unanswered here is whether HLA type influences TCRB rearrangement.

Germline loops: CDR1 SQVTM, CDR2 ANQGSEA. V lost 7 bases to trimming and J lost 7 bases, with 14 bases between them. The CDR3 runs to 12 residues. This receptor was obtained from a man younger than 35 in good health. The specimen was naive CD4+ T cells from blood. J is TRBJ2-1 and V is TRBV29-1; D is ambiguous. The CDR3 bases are TGCAGCGCTGCTAGGGAAGGGAATGAGCAGTTCTTC. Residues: CSAAREGNEQFF.